Below are 10 T cell receptor beta chains sequenced from a single sample in a study of blood T cell repertoires in COVID-19. Only in-frame clones appear in the TCRdb table, and some are missing; sequencing was by immunoSEQ multiplex PCR. This table has about 120,000 clones, approximately 90% appearing once. The source material was peripheral blood. The receptors were sampled from a human donor with acute or convalescent COVID-19. The donor label of this sample is uncertain.

The rearrangement joins TRBV9 to TRBJ2-5; D unresolved. Germline assignment: CDR1 SGDLS and CDR2 YYNGEE. The CDR3 has 15 amino acids. V was shortened by 0 bases and J by 2 bases, with 11 bases between the two germline ends. The CDR3 reads CASSVGGVRQETQYF. The CDR3 coding sequence is TGTGCCAGCAGCGTAGGTGGTGTGCGGCAAGAGACCCAGTACTTC.

The chain carries TRBV29-1 and TRBJ2-3, with 7 bases fitting TRBD1. J was trimmed by 0 bases and V by 1 base; bases with no gene match: 7. The CDR3 totals 16 residues. Germline V gene data show CDR1 as SQVTM and CDR2 as ANQGSEA. The CDR3 nucleotides read TGCAGCGTTGAAGTCCATTCGGGACAGAGCACAGATACGCAGTATTTT. This sequence encodes CSVEVHSGQSTDTQYF.

The CDR3 region is CASSHRDSSIMHGEQYF. The CDR3 DNA reads TGTGCCAGCAGCCACAGAGATAGCAGTATTATGCATGGCGAGCAGTACTTC. The rearrangement joins TRBV4-2 to TRBJ2-7; D ambiguous. The CDR3 consists of 17 residues. V was pared by 3 bases and J by 6 bases, with 24 bases between. The germline V gene encodes CDR1 LGHNA and CDR2 YNFKEQ.

The J gene is TRBJ2-3, the V gene TRBV7-9; the match to TRBD1 covers 8 bases. The CDR3 sequence is 15 residues long. CDR1 SEHNR and CDR2 FQNEAQ come from the germline V gene (reference sequence). With V trimmed by 5 bases and J by 2 bases, 6 bases remained unmatched. The DNA of the CDR3 is TGTGCCAGCAGCACCCGGGACAGGCCCACAGATACGCAGTATTTT. Translating gives CASSTRDRPTDTQYF.

This clone was counted a single time. The chain carries TRBV6-5 and TRBJ1-6, with D unclear. Trimming cost V 10 bases and J 9 bases, with 16 bases left between them. Germline assignment: CDR1 MNHEY and CDR2 SVGAGI. The CDR3 loop spans 13 amino acids. The CDR3 nucleotides read TGTGCCACGACGACCCGAGAGGGTTCACCCCTCCACTTT. As protein: CATTTREGSPLHF.

V and J are TRBV11-3 and TRBJ2-2; unclear D gene. Germline assignment: CDR1 SGHNT and CDR2 YENEEA. V shed 5 bases and J shed 5 bases, with 12 bases lying between them. This CDR3 has 14 amino acids. The CDR3 DNA reads TGTGCCAGCAGCCCGCAAGCCGCGACCGGGGAGCTGTTTTTT. Translated: CASSPQAATGELFF.

This clone was detected a few times. The gene calls are TRBV18 and TRBJ1-2; no firm D call. CDR1 and CDR2 (germline): KGHSH, LQKENI. Trimming cost V 2 bases and J 1 base, with 17 bases left between them. The CDR3 covers 17 residues. CDR3 residues: CASSPLNSALSNYGYTF. The DNA of the CDR3 is TGTGCCAGCTCACCATTGAACAGTGCCTTAAGTAACTATGGCTACACCTTC.

The V call is TRBV5-4, the J call TRBJ1-1, with a weak D call TRBD1 (6 bases). Trimming stripped 4 bases from V and 4 bases from J, with 11 bases between. Germline V gene data show CDR1 as SGHNT and CDR2 as YYREEE (reference sequence). This CDR3 has 13 amino acids. CDR3 in DNA: TGTGCCAGCAGCGGGGGCGGTTTCACTGAAGCTTTCTTT. Encoded protein: CASSGGGFTEAFF.

This chain joins TRBV6-6 and TRBJ2-7; D might be TRBD1 (5 bases). Trimming took 6 bases from V and 6 from J, leaving 15 bases between them. Germline V gene sequence: CDR1 MNHNY, CDR2 SVGAGI (reference sequence). The CDR3 runs to 13 residues. CDR3 in DNA: TGTGCCAGCAGCCTCAGGGCCGTCGGCGAGCAGTACTTC. Its translation: CASSLRAVGEQYF.

This chain links TRBV9 with TRBJ2-2, with 11 bases aligning to TRBD1. Germline trimming cut 4 bases from V and 4 bases from J; bases unmatched to any gene: 6. There are 16 residues in the CDR3. CDR1 and CDR2 (germline): SGDLS, YYNGEE. For the CDR3, the DNA is TGTGCCAGCAGCCCCCGGACAGGGGGCAGCACCGGGGAGCTGTTTTTT. Its protein product is CASSPRTGGSTGELFF.